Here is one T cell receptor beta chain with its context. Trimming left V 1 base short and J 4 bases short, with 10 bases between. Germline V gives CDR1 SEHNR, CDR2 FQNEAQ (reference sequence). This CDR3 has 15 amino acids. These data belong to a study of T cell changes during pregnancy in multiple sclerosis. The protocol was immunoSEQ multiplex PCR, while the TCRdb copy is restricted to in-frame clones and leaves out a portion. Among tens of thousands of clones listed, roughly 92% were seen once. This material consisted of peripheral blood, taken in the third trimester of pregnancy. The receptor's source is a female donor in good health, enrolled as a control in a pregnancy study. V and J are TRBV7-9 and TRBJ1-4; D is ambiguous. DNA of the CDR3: TGTGCCAGCAGCTTAGAATTGGCAGTTAATGAAAAACTGTTTTTT. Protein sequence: CASSLELAVNEKLFF.